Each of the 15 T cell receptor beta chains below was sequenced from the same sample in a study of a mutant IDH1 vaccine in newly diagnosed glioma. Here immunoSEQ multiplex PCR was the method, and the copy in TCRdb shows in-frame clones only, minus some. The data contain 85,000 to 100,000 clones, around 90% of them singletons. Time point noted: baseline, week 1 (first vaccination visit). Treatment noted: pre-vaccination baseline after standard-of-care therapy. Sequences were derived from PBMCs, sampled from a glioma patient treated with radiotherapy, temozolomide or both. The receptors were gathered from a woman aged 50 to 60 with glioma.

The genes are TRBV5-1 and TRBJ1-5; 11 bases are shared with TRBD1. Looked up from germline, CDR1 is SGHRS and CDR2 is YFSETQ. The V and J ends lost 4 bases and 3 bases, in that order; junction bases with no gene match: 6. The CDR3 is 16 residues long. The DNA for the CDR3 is TGCGCCAGCAGCGCCGGGACAGGGGGTTCCAATCAGCCCCAGCATTTT. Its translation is CASSAGTGGSNQPQHF.

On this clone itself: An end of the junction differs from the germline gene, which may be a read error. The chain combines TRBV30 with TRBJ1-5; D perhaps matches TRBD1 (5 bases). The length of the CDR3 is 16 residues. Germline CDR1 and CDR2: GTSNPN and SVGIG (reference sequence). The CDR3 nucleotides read TGTGCCTGGAGTGTAAAACAGCCCCGACAGCAATCAGCCCCAGCATTT. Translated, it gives CAWSVKQPRQQSAPAF.

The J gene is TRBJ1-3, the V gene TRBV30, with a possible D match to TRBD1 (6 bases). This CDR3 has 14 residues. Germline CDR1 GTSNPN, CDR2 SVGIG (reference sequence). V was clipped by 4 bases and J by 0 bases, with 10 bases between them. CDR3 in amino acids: CAWNRDISGNTIYF. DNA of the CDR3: TGTGCCTGGAATCGGGACATCTCTGGAAACACCATATATTTT.

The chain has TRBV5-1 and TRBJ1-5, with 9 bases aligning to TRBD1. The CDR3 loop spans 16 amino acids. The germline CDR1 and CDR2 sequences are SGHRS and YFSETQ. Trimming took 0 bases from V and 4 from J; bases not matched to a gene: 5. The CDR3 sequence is CASSLGPGQGNQPQHF. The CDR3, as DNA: TGCGCCAGCAGCTTGGGACCGGGACAGGGTAATCAGCCCCAGCATTTT.

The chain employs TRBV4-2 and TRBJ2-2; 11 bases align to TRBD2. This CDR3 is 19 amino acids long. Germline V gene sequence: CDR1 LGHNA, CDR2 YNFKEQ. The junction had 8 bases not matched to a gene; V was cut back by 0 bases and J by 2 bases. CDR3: CASSQDIASGRSNTGELFF. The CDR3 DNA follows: TGTGCCAGCAGCCAAGATATCGCTAGCGGGAGGAGTAACACCGGGGAGCTGTTTTTT.

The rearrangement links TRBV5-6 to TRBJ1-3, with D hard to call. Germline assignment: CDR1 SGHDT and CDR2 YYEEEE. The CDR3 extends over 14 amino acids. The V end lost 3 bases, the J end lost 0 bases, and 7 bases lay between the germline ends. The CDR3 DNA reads TGTGCCAGCAGCTCCCCTTCCTCTGGAAACACCATATATTTT. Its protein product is CASSSPSSGNTIYF.

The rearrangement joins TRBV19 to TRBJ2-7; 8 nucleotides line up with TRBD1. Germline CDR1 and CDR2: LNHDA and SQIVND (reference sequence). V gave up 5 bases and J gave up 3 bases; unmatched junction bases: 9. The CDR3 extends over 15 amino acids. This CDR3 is CASSDRGSYSYEQYF. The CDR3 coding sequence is TGTGCCAGTAGTGACAGGGGAAGTTACAGCTACGAGCAGTACTTC.

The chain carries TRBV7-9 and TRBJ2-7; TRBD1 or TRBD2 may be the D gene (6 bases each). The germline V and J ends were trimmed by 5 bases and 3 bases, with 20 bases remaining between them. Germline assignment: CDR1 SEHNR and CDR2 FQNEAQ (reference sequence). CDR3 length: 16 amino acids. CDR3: CASSPPTGAYIYEQYF. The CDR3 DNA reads TGTGCCAGCAGCCCCCCGACGGGGGCTTACATCTACGAGCAGTACTTC. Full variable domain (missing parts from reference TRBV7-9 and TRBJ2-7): DTGVSQNPRHKITKRGQNVTFRCDPISEHNRLYWYRQTLGQGPEFLTYFQNEAQLEKSRLLSDRFSAERPKGSFSTLEIQRTEQGDSAMYLCASSPPTGAYIYEQYFGPGTRLTVT.

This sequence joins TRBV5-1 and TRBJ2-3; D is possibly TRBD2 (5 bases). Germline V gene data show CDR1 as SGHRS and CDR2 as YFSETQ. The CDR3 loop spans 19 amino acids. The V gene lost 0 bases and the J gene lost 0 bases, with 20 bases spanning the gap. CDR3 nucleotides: TGCGCCAGCAGCTTGGCCGATTTTTTTTTGGGCGGGAGCACAGATACGCAGTATTTT. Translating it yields CASSLADFFLGGSTDTQYF. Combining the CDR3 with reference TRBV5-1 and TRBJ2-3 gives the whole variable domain KAGVTQTPRYLIKTRGQQVTLSCSPISGHRSVSWYQQTPGQGLQFLFEYFSETQRNKGNFPGRFSGRQFSNSRSEMNVSTLELGDSALYLCASSLADFFLGGSTDTQYFGPGTRLTVL.

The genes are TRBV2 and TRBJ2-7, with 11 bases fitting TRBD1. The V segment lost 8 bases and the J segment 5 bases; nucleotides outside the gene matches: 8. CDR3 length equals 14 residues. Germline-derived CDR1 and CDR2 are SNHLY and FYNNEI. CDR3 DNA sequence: TGTGCCAGCGCTATCCGGGACAGGGGGGACGAGCAGTACTTC. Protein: CASAIRDRGDEQYF. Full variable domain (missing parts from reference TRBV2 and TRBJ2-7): EPEVTQTPSHQVTQMGQEVILRCVPISNHLYFYWYRQILGQKVEFLVSFYNNEISEKSEIFDDQFSVERPDGSNFTLKIRSTKLEDSAMYFCASAIRDRGDEQYFGPGTRLTVT.

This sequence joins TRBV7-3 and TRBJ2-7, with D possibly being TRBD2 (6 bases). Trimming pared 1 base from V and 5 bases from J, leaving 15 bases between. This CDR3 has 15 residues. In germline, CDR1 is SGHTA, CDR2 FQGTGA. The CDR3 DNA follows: TGTGCCAGCAGCTTAAGAGGGAGGCGGGGAGACGAGCAGTACTTC. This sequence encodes CASSLRGRRGDEQYF.

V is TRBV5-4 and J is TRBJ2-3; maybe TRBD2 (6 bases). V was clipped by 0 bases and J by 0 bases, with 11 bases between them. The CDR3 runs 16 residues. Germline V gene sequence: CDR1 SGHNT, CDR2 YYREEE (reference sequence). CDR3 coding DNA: TGTGCCAGCAGCTTGGGCACTAGCTCTAGCACAGATACGCAGTATTTT. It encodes CASSLGTSSSTDTQYF.

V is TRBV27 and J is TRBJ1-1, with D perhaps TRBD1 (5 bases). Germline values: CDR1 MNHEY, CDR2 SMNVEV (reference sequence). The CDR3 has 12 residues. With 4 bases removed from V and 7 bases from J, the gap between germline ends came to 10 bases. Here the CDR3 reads CASSSNRIEAFF. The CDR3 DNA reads TGTGCCAGCAGTTCGAACAGGATTGAAGCTTTCTTT.

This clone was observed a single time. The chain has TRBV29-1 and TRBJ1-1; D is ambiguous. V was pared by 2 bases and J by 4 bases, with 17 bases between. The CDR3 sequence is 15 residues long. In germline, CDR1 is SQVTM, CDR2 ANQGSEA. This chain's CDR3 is CSVETHRGLVTEAFF. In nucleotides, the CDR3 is TGCAGCGTTGAAACCCACCGGGGATTGGTCACTGAAGCTTTCTTT.

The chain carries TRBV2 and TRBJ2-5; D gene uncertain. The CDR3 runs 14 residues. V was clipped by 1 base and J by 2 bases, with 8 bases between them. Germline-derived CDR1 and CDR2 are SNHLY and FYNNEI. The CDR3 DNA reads TGTGCCAGCAGTGAAGAACCTAGACAAGAGACCCAGTACTTC. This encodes CASSEEPRQETQYF.